In this sample, the clone carrying this TCR beta chain turned up a few times. Its specificity is unknown. TCR beta CDR3 region amplification was performed from RNA transcripts. TCR CDR3 underwent first-round RT-PCR with the HTBI primer set. TCRdb re-called the multiplex PCR reads through MiXCR, storing one row per CDR3 protein. The profile covers roughly 380,000 distinct CDR3 sequences, with 13% appearing a single time and roughly 20% taken by the ten largest. Hyperthyroidism was newly diagnosed in patients aged 18 to 65 (duration under 2 months). Orbital computed tomography, thyroid ultrasound, serum thyroxine and TRAb, and clinical symptoms together informed the diagnoses. Using 9.5 to 10 ml of fresh peripheral blood, PBMCs were prepared. The data derive from a study of T cells in Graves' hyperthyroidism and ophthalmopathy. CDR1 is SGHRS and CDR2 is YFSETQ in the germline V gene. This CDR3 is built from 18 residues. With 0 bases clipped from V and 0 bases from J, the junction kept 4 bases outside the gene matches.

Study-wide results and limits: Most thyroid clonotypes with frequency above 0.001 were detected in blood.

The chain links TRBV5-1 to TRBJ2-5; TRBD2 matches at 14 bases. The receptor comes from a man aged 30 to 39 with Graves' hyperthyroidism that later progressed to Graves' ophthalmopathy. Sequencing used blood. This chain's CDR3 is CASSLEGLAGENQETQYF. The CDR3 region has the DNA TGCGCCAGCAGCTTGGAGGGACTAGCGGGGGAGAACCAAGAGACCCAGTACTTC.